This T cell receptor (beta chain) stems from a study of shared clonotypes between healthy human individuals. About the study: CD4 naive and memory got three plates each, CD8 naive two, CD8 memory one.

Sequencing used immunoSEQ multiplex PCR; TCRdb keeps in-frame clones, though not all of them. In the table there are some 980,000 clones, 76% of which are singletons. The J segment lost 2 bases and the V segment lost 6 bases, leaving 5 bases of the junction unmatched. Germline loops: CDR1 KGHSH, CDR2 LQKENI. This CDR3 has 14 amino acids. Subsets obtained from CD4+ cells comprised CD45RA+ naive and CD45RA-negative memory cells. The chain has TRBV18 and TRBJ2-5; 8 positions agree with TRBD2. The source of this sequence is a man younger than 30 in good health. Sequencing was done on a sample of memory CD4+ T cells sorted from blood. As to subset: CD45RA-negative fraction. The CDR3 region has the DNA TGTGCCAGCTCGACAGCGGGGGCTCAAGAGACCCAGTACTTC. Translating gives CASSTAGAQETQYF.